This passage covers 27 T cell receptor beta chains from one sample sequenced in a study of T cell responses to AZD1222 COVID-19 vaccine. The repertoire was sequenced with immunoSEQ multiplex PCR; TCRdb's copy has only in-frame clones and lacks some. The sample lists 150,000 to 200,000 clones, 80% to 95% occurring once. Sequencing was performed on peripheral blood, taken on day 0 of AZD1222 vaccination. Receptors were obtained from an adult in good health.

This chain uses TRBV15 with TRBJ1-1; D gene ambiguous. The CDR3 length is 13 residues. The V gene lost 2 bases and the J gene lost 1 base, with 5 bases spanning the gap. Germline loops: CDR1 LNHNV, CDR2 YYDKDF (reference sequence). The CDR3 spells CATSRRENTEAFF. The CDR3 coding sequence is TGTGCCACCAGCAGAAGGGAGAACACTGAAGCTTTCTTT.

This chain connects TRBV6-2 or TRBV6-3 to TRBJ1-5; no firm D call. CDR3 length: 13 amino acids. Germline lookup yields CDR1 MNHEY and CDR2 SVGEGT. V shed 4 bases and J shed 6 bases, with 10 bases lying between them. The CDR3 spells CASSLVGSQPQHF. For the CDR3, the DNA is TGTGCCAGCAGTTTGGTGGGCTCTCAGCCCCAGCATTTT.

The chain couples TRBV7-9 to TRBJ1-6; D is unresolved. There are 12 residues in the CDR3. V shed 5 bases and J shed 7 bases, with 6 bases lying between them. Germline CDR1 reads SEHNR; CDR2 reads FQNEAQ (reference sequence). CDR3 sequence: CASSPQNSPLHF. DNA of the CDR3: TGTGCCAGCAGCCCCCAGAATTCACCCCTCCACTTT.

The V and J genes are TRBV5-1 and TRBJ2-7; tentative D call: TRBD1 (6 bases). In germline, CDR1 is SGHRS, CDR2 YFSETQ. With 4 bases removed from V and 4 bases from J, the gap between germline ends came to 9 bases. The CDR3 is 12 residues long. The CDR3 is CASSQDRYEQYF. In DNA, the CDR3 is TGCGCCAGCAGCCAGGACAGATACGAGCAGTACTTC.

The V call is TRBV6-5, the J call TRBJ2-5; the D gene is possibly TRBD1 (5 bases). The CDR3 totals 15 residues. Trimming removed 6 bases from V and 1 base from J, with 15 bases in between. Germline loops: CDR1 MNHEY, CDR2 SVGAGI. This CDR3 reads CASRSRQLLQETQYF. The DNA of the CDR3 is TGTGCCAGCAGATCCAGACAGCTACTCCAAGAGACCCAGTACTTC.

The CDR3 protein is CASSPLRQGDYGYTF. CDR3 DNA sequence: TGCGCCAGCAGCCCATTACGACAGGGGGACTATGGCTACACCTTC. The rearrangement links TRBV4-1 to TRBJ1-2; TRBD1 matches at 9 bases. This CDR3 comprises 15 residues. V dropped 4 bases and J dropped 3; count of bases not matched to a gene: 6. Germline assignment: CDR1 MGHRA and CDR2 YSYEKL.

This clone appeared a single time. The chain joins TRBV28 to TRBJ1-2; no clear D gene. The CDR3 totals 14 residues. V was trimmed by 5 bases and J by 4 bases, leaving 14 bases between them. Germline lookup yields CDR1 MDHEN and CDR2 SYDVKM. CDR3: CASSQGGRAYGYTF. Written as DNA, the CDR3 is TGTGCCAGCAGTCAAGGTGGTAGGGCCTATGGCTACACCTTC.

The CDR3 DNA reads TGTGCCAGCAGCCAAGATCAGCTGGGGAATCAGCCCCAGCATTTT. Its translation is CASSQDQLGNQPQHF. V is TRBV3-1 (or the pseudogene TRBV3-2) and J is TRBJ1-5; D is unresolved. V was shortened by 0 bases and J by 4 bases, with 10 bases between the two germline ends. This CDR3 contains 15 residues. Germline V gene data show CDR1 as LGHDT and CDR2 as YNNKEL (reference sequence).

This chain joins TRBV19 and TRBJ1-3; D gene ambiguous. Looked up from germline, CDR1 is LNHDA and CDR2 is SQIVND (reference sequence). Trimming shortened V by 5 bases and J by 9 bases, and 11 bases separated the two germline ends. CDR3 length equals 12 residues. The DNA for the CDR3 is TGTGCCAGTAGTCCCCAGGACGGCACCATATATTTT. This gives the protein CASSPQDGTIYF.

This clone was seen a few times. Written as DNA, the CDR3 is TGTGCCAGCAGAGCAGGTTTCCTGAACACCGGGGAGCTGTTTTTT. Protein: CASRAGFLNTGELFF. V is TRBV5-6 and J is TRBJ2-2; D is undetermined. Between the trimmed V and J ends, which lost 5 bases and 1 base, there was a span of 12 bases. Germline-derived CDR1 and CDR2 are SGHDT and YYEEEE. This CDR3 contains 15 residues.

The chain joins TRBV6-1 to TRBJ1-6, with D tentatively TRBD1 (5 bases). V lost 3 bases and J 7 bases, leaving 16 bases between the germline ends. CDR3 length: 16 amino acids. Germline assignment: CDR1 MNHNS and CDR2 SASEGT. In nucleotides, the CDR3 is TGTGCCAGCAGTGAGTCGTTCGGGGCGAGGAATTCACCCCTCCACTTT. Translating it yields CASSESFGARNSPLHF.

The DNA of the CDR3 is TGTGCCAGCAGTGACCCGGGACAGCCCCACTATGGCTACACCTTC. Encoded protein: CASSDPGQPHYGYTF. V and J are TRBV2 and TRBJ1-2, with 7 nucleotides matching TRBD1. With 3 bases clipped from V and 3 bases from J, the junction kept 7 bases outside the gene matches. This CDR3 has 15 amino acids. Germline V gene sequence: CDR1 SNHLY, CDR2 FYNNEI.

The chain couples TRBV15 to TRBJ1-3, with 9 bases lining up with TRBD1. V was pared by 3 bases and J by 9 bases, with 3 bases of the junction left unmatched. This CDR3 is 13 amino acids long. The germline V gene has CDR1 LNHNV and CDR2 YYDKDF (reference sequence). CDR3 sequence reads: CATSRGQGVTIYF. CDR3 nucleotides: TGTGCCACCAGCAGGGGACAGGGTGTCACCATATATTTT. Full variable domain (missing parts from reference TRBV15 and TRBJ1-3): DAMVIQNPRYQVTQFGKPVTLSCSQTLNHNVMYWYQQKSSQAPKLLFHYYDKDFNNEADTPDNFQSRRPNTSFCFLDIRSPGLGDTAMYLCATSRGQGVTIYFGEGSWLTVV.

The rearrangement joins TRBV27 to TRBJ2-5, with 12 bases aligning to TRBD1. In germline, CDR1 is MNHEY, CDR2 SMNVEV (reference sequence). The V segment lost 3 bases and the J segment 5 bases; nucleotides outside the gene matches: 1. The CDR3 has 14 amino acids. CDR3 sequence reads: CASSFGTGGETQYF. As DNA, the CDR3 is TGTGCCAGCAGTTTTGGGACAGGGGGCGAGACCCAGTACTTC.

DNA for the CDR3: TGCGCCAGCAGCTTGGGCATCGGGACAGCGGTTGAAGCTTTCTTT. It yields the protein CASSLGIGTAVEAFF. The V call is TRBV5-1, the J call TRBJ1-1; 7 nucleotides match TRBD1. CDR3 size: 15 residues. Germline V gene lookup returns CDR1 SGHRS and CDR2 YFSETQ. Unmatched junction bases numbered 9, after V lost 0 bases and J lost 7 bases.

V gene TRBV7-6 combines with J gene TRBJ2-1; TRBD2 is a possible D gene (7 bases). Trimming left V 5 bases short and J 1 base short, with 15 bases between. The CDR3 runs to 16 residues. From germline, CDR1 is SGHVS and CDR2 FNYEAQ. CDR3 loop: CASSAGAGLSYNEQFF. The CDR3 coding sequence is TGTGCCAGCAGCGCGGGGGCCGGACTTTCCTACAATGAGCAGTTCTTC.

The chain couples TRBV5-6 to TRBJ2-1; D not resolved. This CDR3 has 16 residues. V was pared by 1 base and J by 0 bases, with 11 bases between. CDR1 SGHDT and CDR2 YYEEEE come from the germline V gene. Here the CDR3 reads CASSLYGPSSYNEQFF. CDR3 DNA sequence: TGTGCCAGCAGCTTGTATGGCCCGAGCTCCTACAATGAGCAGTTCTTC.

J is TRBJ2-5 and V is TRBV21-1; TRBD2 reflects the table's D call only, with no check against the DNA. TRBV21-1 is a pseudogene segment. The CDR3 extends over 19 amino acids. The CDR3 sequence: CASSKECGARREGMETQYF. DNA for the CDR3: TGTGCCAGCAGCAAAGAGTGCGGCGCCCGTCGGGAGGGGATGGAGACCCAGTACTTC.

The V call is TRBV15, the J call TRBJ1-3; a possible D gene is TRBD1 (6 bases). V was shortened by 11 bases and J by 4 bases, with 18 bases between the two germline ends. Germline V gene sequence: CDR1 LNHNV, CDR2 YYDKDF (reference sequence). The CDR3 totals 14 residues. In DNA form, the CDR3 reads TGTGCCTCATCTGGGACAACAGGCGGAAACACCATATATTTT. As protein: CASSGTTGGNTIYF.

This chain uses TRBV7-6 with TRBJ2-5; D perhaps matches TRBD1 (5 bases). CDR3 length: 14 residues. Trimming stripped 1 base from V and 5 bases from J, with 11 bases between. Germline CDR1 and CDR2: SGHVS and FNYEAQ. For the CDR3, the DNA is TGTGCCAGCAGCTTAGTACGTCGACAGGAGACCCAGTACTTC. As protein: CASSLVRRQETQYF.

Concerning this clone itself: The same CDR3 can be traced to other DNA sequences in this sample. This chain connects TRBV7-2 to TRBJ1-2; D gene ambiguous. V gave up 4 bases and J gave up 4 bases, with 4 bases separating them. The CDR3 totals 11 residues. Germline CDR1 and CDR2: SGHTA and FQGNSA. CDR3 in amino acids: CASSSSYGYTF. The CDR3, as DNA: TGTGCCAGCAGCTCCAGCTATGGCTACACCTTC.

The sample holds one count of this clone. V gene TRBV7-2 combines with J gene TRBJ2-7, with D uncertain. V dropped 5 bases and J dropped 6 bases, with 11 bases sitting between them. CDR3 size: 12 residues. The V gene's germline CDR1 is SGHTA and CDR2 FQGNSA. CDR3 DNA sequence: TGTGCCAGCAGCCATACCGCCCTCGAGCAGTACTTC. Translation: CASSHTALEQYF.

V is TRBV7-9 and J is TRBJ2-3; 7 bases agree with TRBD2. In germline, CDR1 is SEHNR, CDR2 FQNEAQ (reference sequence). Unmatched junction bases numbered 2, after V lost 2 bases and J lost 0 bases. The CDR3 length is 15 residues. CDR3 nucleotides: TGTGCCAGCAGCTTACCAGCGGGGAGCACAGATACGCAGTATTTT. As protein: CASSLPAGSTDTQYF.

The chain joins TRBV6-5 to TRBJ1-2; TRBD1 might be the D (5 bases). There are 14 residues in the CDR3. Germline V lookup: CDR1 MNHEY, CDR2 SVGAGI. V was trimmed by 0 bases and J by 5 bases, leaving 10 bases between them. The CDR3 bases are TGTGCCAGCAGTTACTCAGGGGTAGAGTATGGCTACACCTTC. It yields the protein CASSYSGVEYGYTF.

The chain is built from TRBV27 and TRBJ2-1, with D perhaps given as TRBD1 or TRBD2 (5 bases each). The V end lost 7 bases, the J end lost 4 bases, and 14 bases lay between the germline ends. Germline CDR1 and CDR2: MNHEY and SMNVEV (reference sequence). CDR3 size: 14 residues. In DNA, the CDR3 is TGTGCCAGCACTCCGGATGGGACGTACAATGAGCAGTTCTTC. It translates to CASTPDGTYNEQFF.

The chain combines TRBV5-1 with TRBJ2-6; TRBD1 might be the D (6 bases). Looked up from germline, CDR1 is SGHRS and CDR2 is YFSETQ. This CDR3 contains 16 residues. V was pared by 4 bases and J by 0 bases, with 11 bases between. The CDR3 reads CASSGGQSSGANVLTF. The CDR3 DNA reads as TGCGCCAGCAGCGGTGGACAGAGCTCTGGGGCCAACGTCCTGACTTTC.

On this clone itself: The same CDR3 also results from other DNA sequences found in this sample. The chain couples TRBV7-9 to TRBJ1-1, with no clear D. This CDR3 contains 13 residues. Trimming cost V 1 base and J 1 base, with 4 bases left between them. CDR1 is SEHNR and CDR2 is FQNEAQ in the germline V gene (reference sequence). DNA of the CDR3: TGTGCCAGCAGCTTAGGACAGAACACTGAAGCTTTCTTT. Amino acid sequence: CASSLGQNTEAFF.